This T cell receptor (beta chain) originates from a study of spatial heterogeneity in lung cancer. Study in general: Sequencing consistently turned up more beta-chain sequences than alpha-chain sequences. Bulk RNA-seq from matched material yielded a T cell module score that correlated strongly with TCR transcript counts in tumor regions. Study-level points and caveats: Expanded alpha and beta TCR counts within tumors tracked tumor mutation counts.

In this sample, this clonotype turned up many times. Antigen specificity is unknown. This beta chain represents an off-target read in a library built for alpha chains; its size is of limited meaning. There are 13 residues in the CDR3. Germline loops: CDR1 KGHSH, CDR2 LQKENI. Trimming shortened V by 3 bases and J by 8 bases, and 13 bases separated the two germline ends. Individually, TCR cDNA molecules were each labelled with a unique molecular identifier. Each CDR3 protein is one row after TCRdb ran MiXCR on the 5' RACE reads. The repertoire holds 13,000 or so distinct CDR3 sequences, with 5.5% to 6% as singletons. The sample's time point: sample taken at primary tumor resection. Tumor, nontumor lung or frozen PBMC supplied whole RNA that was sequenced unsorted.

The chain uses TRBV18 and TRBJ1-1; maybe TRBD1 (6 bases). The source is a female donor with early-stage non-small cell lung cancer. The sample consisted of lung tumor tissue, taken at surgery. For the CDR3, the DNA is TGTGCCAGCTCACCCGACAGGTTAGCCGAAGCTTTCTTT. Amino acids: CASSPDRLAEAFF.